This TCR beta chain is drawn from a study of blood T cell repertoires in COVID-19. The overall study: Collection of acute and convalescent COVID-19 samples took place in the United States, Italy and Spain. PBMCs, B-cell-depleted T cells, or T cells provided the cDNA or gDNA that made up the material.

Using immunoSEQ multiplex PCR, the repertoire was profiled, and TCRdb retains in-frame clones only, with some absent. Here the sample spans more than 350,000 clones, approximately 87% being singletons. Assignments of participants to cohorts depended upon their own reported clinical history. Germline CDR1 reads MNHNY; CDR2 reads SVGAGI (reference sequence). This CDR3 region has 15 residues. V was pared by 1 base and J by 1 base, with 8 bases between. Sequenced: PBMCs or T cells enriched from blood (not recorded which). This TCR derives from a woman in her forties or fifties who had recovered from COVID-19. V is TRBV6-6 and J is TRBJ1-5; D remains unclear. The CDR3 DNA reads as TGTGCCAGCAGTTACTTCTCGGTGAGCAATCAGCCCCAGCATTTT. Its translation is CASSYFSVSNQPQHF.